This TCR beta chain was identified during a study of shared clonotypes between healthy human individuals. Study background: Every donor yielded three CD4 naive, three CD4 memory, two CD8 naive and one CD8 memory plate. Study-wide results and limits: Non-shared clonotypes displayed generation probabilities falling below those of clonotypes present in all four donors.

CDR3 length equals 14 residues. The germline gives CDR1 SGHRS, CDR2 YFSETQ. V lost 4 bases and J 9 bases, leaving 17 bases between the germline ends. As concerns this clone: Its antigen is currently unknown.

In the original workflow: Junction-only immunoSEQ data arrived without quality scores, meaning filtering differed. Generated by immunoSEQ multiplex PCR, the TCRdb table keeps only in-frame clones and is missing some. The DNA was the basis for D and trimming; V, J and clone size are from that table. The profile shows 150,000 to 200,000 clones, just under 95% of them singletons. Specimen: naive CD4+ T cells sorted from blood. Subset described: CD45RA+ positively selected. The sequence derives from a woman in her 30s in good health. The chain recombines TRBV5-1 with TRBJ1-3, with D perhaps matching TRBD1 (5 bases). As DNA, the CDR3 is TGCGCCAGCAGCGCGGGACGGGCCGGGGGCACCATATATTTT. Amino acids: CASSAGRAGGTIYF.